This TCR beta chain was identified in a study of CD8+CD57+ T cells in acquired aplastic anemia. Study-level background: DNA per sorted CD4+ or CD8+ sample ranged about 0.19 to 30 ug, averaging roughly 3.5 ug.

Germline CDR1 reads WSHSY; CDR2 reads SAAADI. This CDR3 comprises 21 residues. Trimming left V 3 bases short and J 6 bases short, with 36 bases between. The template used for profiling TCR beta VDJ and CDR3 was genomic DNA. TCRdb fed the reads into MiXCR, producing one record per CDR3 protein. Of roughly 80,000 distinct CDR3 sequences in the sample, 55% to 75% were seen once. Patients chosen for sequencing had shown CD8+CD57+ cell expansion by flow cytometry. Findings and limits, study-wide: Between patients and controls, CD8+ Simpson's diversity did not vary significantly. Researchers report that about 29 CD8+ CDR3 sequences appeared in both patients and controls.

This clonotype was detected ten times or more. The antigen remains unidentified. Material for sequencing was sorted CD4+, CD8+, or CD8+CD57+ T cells (not recorded which) from PBMCs. This TCR was recovered from a human donor with aplastic anemia. This chain joins TRBV10-2 and TRBJ2-7; tentatively, D is TRBD2 (5 bases). This CDR3 reads CASSDVASPLFDWVVWGEQYF. The CDR3 region has the DNA TGCGCCAGCAGTGACGTGGCTAGCCCTCTGTTCGACTGGGTAGTCTGGGGCGAGCAGTACTTC.